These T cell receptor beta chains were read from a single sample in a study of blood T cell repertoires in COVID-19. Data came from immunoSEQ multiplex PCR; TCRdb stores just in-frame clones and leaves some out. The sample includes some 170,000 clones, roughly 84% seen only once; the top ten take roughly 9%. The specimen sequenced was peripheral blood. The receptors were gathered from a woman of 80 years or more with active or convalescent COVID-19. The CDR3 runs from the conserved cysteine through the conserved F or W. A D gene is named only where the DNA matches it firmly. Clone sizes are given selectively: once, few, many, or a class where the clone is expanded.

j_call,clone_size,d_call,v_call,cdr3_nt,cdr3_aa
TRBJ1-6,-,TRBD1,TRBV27,TGTGCCAGCAGGCCCGGGACAGCGAATTCACCCCTCCACTTT,CASRPGTANSPLHF
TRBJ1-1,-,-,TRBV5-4,TGTGCCAGCAGCTTGGCTGGGCTACCCGTGAACACTGAAGCTTTCTTT,CASSLAGLPVNTEAFF
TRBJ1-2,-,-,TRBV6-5,TGTGCCAGCAGTTACTCAGAGCGTGGTGGCTACACCTTC,CASSYSERGGYTF
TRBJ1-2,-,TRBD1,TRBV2,TGTGCCAGCAGCGACCTACAGGGGACTTCCTATGGCTACACCTTC,CASSDLQGTSYGYTF
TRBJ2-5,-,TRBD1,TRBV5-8,TGTGCCAGCGGCGGACAGGGGGCTCTGGAGACCCAGTACTTC,CASGGQGALETQYF
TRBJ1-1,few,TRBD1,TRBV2,TGTGCCAGCAGTGAATCTGGGACAGGTTTCGAAGCTTTCTTT,CASSESGTGFEAFF
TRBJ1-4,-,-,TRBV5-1,TGCGCCAGCAGCTTGGCGTCAGGGGTTAGGGAAAAACTGTTTTTT,CASSLASGVREKLFF
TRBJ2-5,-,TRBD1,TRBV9,TGTGCCAGCAGCGTAGGTATAGGGACAGGTTGGGAGACCCAGTACTTC,CASSVGIGTGWETQYF
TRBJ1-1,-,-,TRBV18,TGTGCCAGCTCACTAGATGTGTCGAACACTGAAGCTTTCTTT,CASSLDVSNTEAFF
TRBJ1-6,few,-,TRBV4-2,TGTGCCAGCAGCCAAACCAGTTCACCCCTCCACTTT,CASSQTSSPLHF
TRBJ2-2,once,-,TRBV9,TGTGCCAGCAGCGGCGGGACTCCTCGGGCAGGGACCGGGGAGCTGTTTTTT,CASSGGTPRAGTGELFF
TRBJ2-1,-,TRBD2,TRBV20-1,TGCAGTGCTAGTCTCCAGCGGGGGGGTGGATCCTACAATGAGCAGTTCTTC,CSASLQRGGGSYNEQFF
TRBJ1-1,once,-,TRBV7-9,TGTGCCAGCAGCCACGCCGTTTACTCTGAAGCTTTCTTT,CASSHAVYSEAFF
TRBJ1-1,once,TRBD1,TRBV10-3,TGTGCCATCAGTGGACAGGGGAACACTGAAGCTTTCTTT,CAISGQGNTEAFF
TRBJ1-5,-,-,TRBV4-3,TGCGCCAGCAGCCAAGAAAGAACATTACCCCACCCCCAGCATTTT,CASSQERTLPHPQHF
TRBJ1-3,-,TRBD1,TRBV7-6,TGTGCCAGCAGCCCCACCACCGGGACAGGAAAATATCAGTACACCATATATTTT,CASSPTTGTGKYQYTIYF
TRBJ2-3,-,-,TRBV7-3,TGTGCCAGCAGCTCTAGGAGTGGAGATACGCAGTATTTT,CASSSRSGDTQYF
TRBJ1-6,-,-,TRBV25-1,TGTGCCAGCACGCCGGGGGGGACGGGCTCCTATAATTCACCCCTCCACTTT,CASTPGGTGSYNSPLHF
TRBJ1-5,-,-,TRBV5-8,TGTGCCAGCAGCTTGGAAGGGCGCGGGAATCAGCCCCAGCATTTT,CASSLEGRGNQPQHF
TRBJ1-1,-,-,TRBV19,TGTGCCAGTCGCGGGAGGGCCCCCTGGGCTGAAGCTTTCTTT,CASRGRAPWAEAFF
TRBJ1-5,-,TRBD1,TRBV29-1,TGCAGCGTTAGAGGGACAGGGGATCAGCCCCAGCATTTT,CSVRGTGDQPQHF
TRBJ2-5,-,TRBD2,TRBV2,TGTGCCAGCAGACTAGCGGGGTTATCCGAGACCCAGTACTTC,CASRLAGLSETQYF
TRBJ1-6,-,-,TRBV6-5,TGTGCCAGCAGTTACTCGGGGGGGGATCATTCACCCCTCCACTTT,CASSYSGGDHSPLHF
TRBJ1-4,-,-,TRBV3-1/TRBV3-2,TGTGCCAGCAGCCAGAGCGGAGAAAAACTGTTTTTT,CASSQSGEKLFF
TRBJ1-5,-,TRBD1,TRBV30,TGTGCCTGGAGGACCCGGGACAGGGATAATCAGCCCCAGCATTTT,CAWRTRDRDNQPQHF
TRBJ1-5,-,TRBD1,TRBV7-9,TGTGCCAGCAGCCGCACAGGGGAGAGGGCTCAGCCCCAGCATTTT,CASSRTGERAQPQHF
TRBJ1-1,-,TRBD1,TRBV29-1,TGCAGCGCTAGGACAGGGGGGAACACTGAAGCTTTCTTT,CSARTGGNTEAFF
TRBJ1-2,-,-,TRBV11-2,TGTGCCAGCAGCCTAAACAGGGTTATGGGCTACACCTTC,CASSLNRVMGYTF
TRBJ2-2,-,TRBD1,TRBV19,TGTGCCAGTAGGGGACAGGGTGACACCGGGGAGCTGTTTTTT,CASRGQGDTGELFF
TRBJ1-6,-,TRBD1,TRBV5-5,TGTGCCAGCAGCTTGGGACAGGGCGTGTATAATTCACCCCTCCACTTT,CASSLGQGVYNSPLHF
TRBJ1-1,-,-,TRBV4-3,TGCGCCAGCAGCCAAGATGCCCCCTGGACTGGTAACACTGAAGCTTTCTTT,CASSQDAPWTGNTEAFF